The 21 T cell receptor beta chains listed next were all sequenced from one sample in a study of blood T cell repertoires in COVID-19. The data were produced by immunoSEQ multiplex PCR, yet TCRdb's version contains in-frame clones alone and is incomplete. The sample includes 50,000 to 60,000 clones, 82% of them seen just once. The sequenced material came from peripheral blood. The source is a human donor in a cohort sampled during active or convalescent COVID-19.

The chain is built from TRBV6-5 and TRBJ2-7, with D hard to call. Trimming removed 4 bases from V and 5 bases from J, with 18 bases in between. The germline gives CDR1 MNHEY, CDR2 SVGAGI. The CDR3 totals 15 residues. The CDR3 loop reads CASSFAFEVIDEQYF. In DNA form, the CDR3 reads TGTGCCAGCAGTTTCGCTTTCGAGGTCATAGACGAGCAGTACTTC.

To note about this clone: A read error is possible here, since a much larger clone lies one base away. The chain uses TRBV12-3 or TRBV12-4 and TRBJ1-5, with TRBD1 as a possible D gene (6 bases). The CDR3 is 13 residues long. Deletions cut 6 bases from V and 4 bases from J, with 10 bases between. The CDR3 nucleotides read TGTGCCAGCAGCACACAGGGAAATCAGCCCCAGCATTTT. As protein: CASSTQGNQPQHF.

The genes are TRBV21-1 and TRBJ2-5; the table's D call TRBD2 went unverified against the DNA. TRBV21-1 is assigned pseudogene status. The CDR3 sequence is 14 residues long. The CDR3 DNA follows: TGTGCCAGCAGGGCAGCGGGGGGGCAAGAGACCCAGTACTTC. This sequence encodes CASRAAGGQETQYF.

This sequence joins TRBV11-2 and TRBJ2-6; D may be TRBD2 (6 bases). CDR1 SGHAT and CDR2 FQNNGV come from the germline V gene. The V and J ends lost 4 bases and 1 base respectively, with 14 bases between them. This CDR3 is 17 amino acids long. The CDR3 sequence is CASSSRGGTSGANVLTF. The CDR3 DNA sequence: TGTGCCAGCAGCTCCCGTGGAGGGACTTCTGGGGCCAACGTCCTGACTTTC.

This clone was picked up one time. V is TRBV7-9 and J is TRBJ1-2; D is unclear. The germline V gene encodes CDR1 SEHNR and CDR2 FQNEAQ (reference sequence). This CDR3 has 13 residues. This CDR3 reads CAPGVPTNYGYTF. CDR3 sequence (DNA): TGTGCACCCGGGGTCCCCACTAACTATGGCTACACCTTC.

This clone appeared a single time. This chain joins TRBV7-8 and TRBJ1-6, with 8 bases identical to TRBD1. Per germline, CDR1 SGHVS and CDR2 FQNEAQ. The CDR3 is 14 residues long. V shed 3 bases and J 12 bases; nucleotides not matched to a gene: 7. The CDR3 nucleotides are TGTGCCAGCAGCTTGGGACAGGATAGGGGACCCCTCCACTTT. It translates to CASSLGQDRGPLHF.

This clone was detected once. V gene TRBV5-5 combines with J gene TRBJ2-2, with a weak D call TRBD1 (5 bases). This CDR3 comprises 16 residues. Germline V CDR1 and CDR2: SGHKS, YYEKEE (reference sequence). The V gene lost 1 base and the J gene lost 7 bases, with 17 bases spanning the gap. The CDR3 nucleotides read TGTGCCAGCAGCTTGTGGGCAGGGCAGTCGATCGGGGAGCTGTTTTTT. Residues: CASSLWAGQSIGELFF.

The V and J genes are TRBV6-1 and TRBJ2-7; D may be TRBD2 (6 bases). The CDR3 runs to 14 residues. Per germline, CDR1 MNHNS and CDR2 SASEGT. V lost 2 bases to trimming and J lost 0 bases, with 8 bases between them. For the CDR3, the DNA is TGTGCCAGCAGTGAATTCGGGGGCTCCTACGAGCAGTACTTC. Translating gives CASSEFGGSYEQYF.

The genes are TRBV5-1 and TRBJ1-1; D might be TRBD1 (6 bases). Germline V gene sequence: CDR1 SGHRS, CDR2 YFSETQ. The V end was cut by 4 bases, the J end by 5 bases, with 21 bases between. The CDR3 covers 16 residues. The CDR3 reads CASSTTGAPPGTEAFF. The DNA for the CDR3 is TGCGCCAGCAGCACGACAGGTGCCCCCCCCGGAACTGAAGCTTTCTTT. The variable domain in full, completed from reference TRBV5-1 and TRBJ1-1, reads KAGVTQTPRYLIKTRGQQVTLSCSPISGHRSVSWYQQTPGQGLQFLFEYFSETQRNKGNFPGRFSGRQFSNSRSEMNVSTLELGDSALYLCASSTTGAPPGTEAFFGQGTRLTVV.

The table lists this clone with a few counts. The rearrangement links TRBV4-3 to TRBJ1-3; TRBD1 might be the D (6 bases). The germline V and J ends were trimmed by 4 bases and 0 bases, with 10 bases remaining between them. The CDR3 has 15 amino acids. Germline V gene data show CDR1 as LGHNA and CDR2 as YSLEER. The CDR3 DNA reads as TGCGCCAGCAGCCGGGAACAGGGCTCTGGAAACACCATATATTTT. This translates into CASSREQGSGNTIYF.

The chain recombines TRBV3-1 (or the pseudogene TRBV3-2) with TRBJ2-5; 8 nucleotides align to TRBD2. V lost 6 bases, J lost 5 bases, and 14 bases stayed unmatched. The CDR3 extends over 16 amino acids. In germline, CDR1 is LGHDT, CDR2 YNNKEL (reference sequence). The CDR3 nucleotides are TGTGCCAGCAGTGTATTCGTAGCGGGGTTACGGGAGACCCAGTACTTC. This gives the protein CASSVFVAGLRETQYF.

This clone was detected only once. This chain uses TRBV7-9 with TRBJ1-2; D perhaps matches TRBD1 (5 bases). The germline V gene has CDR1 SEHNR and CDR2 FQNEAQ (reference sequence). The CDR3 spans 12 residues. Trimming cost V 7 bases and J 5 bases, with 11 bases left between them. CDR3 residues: CASTQGRYGYTF. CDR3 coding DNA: TGTGCCAGCACCCAGGGTCGGTATGGCTACACCTTC.

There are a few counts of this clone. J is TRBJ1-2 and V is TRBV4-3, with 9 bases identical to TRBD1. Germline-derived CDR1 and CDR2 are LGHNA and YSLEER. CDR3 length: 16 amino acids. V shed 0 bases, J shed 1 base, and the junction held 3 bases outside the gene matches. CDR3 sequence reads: CASSQEGQGFNYGYTF. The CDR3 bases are TGCGCCAGCAGCCAAGAGGGACAGGGCTTTAACTATGGCTACACCTTC.

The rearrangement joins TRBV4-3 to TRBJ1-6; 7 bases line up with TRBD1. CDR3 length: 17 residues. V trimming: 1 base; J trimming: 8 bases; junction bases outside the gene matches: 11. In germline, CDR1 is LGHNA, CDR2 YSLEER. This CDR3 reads CASSQGGGEGAYSPLHF. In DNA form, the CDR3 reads TGCGCCAGCAGCCAAGGGGGCGGCGAGGGGGCGTATTCACCCCTCCACTTT.

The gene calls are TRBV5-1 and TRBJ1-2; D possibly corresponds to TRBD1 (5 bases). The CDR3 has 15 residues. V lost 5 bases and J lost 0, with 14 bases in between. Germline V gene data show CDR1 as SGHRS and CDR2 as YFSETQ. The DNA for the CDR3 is TGCGCCAGCAGGGTGGACATGAACGCTAACTATGGCTACACCTTC. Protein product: CASRVDMNANYGYTF.

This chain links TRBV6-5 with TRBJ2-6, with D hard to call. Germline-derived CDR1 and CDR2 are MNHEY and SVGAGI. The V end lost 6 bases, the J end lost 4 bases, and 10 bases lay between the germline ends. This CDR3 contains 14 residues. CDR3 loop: CASSVVSGANVLTF. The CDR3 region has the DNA TGTGCCAGCAGCGTTGTTTCCGGGGCCAACGTCCTGACTTTC.

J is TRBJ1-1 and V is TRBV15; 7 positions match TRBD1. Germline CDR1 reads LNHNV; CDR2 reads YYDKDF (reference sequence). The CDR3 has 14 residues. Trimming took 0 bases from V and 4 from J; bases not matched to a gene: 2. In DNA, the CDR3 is TGTGCCACCAGCAGAGACAGGGGGATCACTGAAGCTTTCTTT. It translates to CATSRDRGITEAFF.

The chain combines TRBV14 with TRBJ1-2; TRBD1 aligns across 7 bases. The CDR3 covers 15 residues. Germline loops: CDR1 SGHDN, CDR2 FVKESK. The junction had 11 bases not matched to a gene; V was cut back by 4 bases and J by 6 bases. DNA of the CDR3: TGTGCCAGCAGCCTTCAACGACAGGGATCGCATGGCTACACCTTC. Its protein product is CASSLQRQGSHGYTF.

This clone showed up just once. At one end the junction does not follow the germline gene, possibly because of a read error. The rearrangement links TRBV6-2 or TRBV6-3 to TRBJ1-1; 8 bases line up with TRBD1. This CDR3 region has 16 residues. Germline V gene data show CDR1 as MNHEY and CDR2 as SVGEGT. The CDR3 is CASSRPPGGLNTEAFF. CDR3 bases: TGTGCCAGCAGTCGACCCCCAGGGGGCTTGAATACTGAAGCTTTCTTT.

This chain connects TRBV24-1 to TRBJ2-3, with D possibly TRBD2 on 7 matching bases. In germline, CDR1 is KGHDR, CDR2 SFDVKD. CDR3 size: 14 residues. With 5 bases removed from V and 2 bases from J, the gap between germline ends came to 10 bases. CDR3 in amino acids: CATSVGGHTDTQYF. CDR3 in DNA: TGTGCCACCAGTGTCGGGGGGCACACAGATACGCAGTATTTT.

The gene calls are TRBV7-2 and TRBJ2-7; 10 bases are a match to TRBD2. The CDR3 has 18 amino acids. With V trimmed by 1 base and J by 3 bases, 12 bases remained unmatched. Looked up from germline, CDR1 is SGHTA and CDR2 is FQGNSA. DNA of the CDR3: TGTGCCAGCAGCTTAGTACTTTCTAGCGGGGGCGAGCTCTACGAGCAGTACTTC. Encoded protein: CASSLVLSSGGELYEQYF.